Included here is one T cell receptor beta chain sequence, with context. CDR3 length: 14 amino acids. Germline V gene sequence: CDR1 SGHNT, CDR2 YENEEA. J lost 5 bases, V lost 6 bases, and 4 bases had no gene match. In the original workflow: Estimation of nucleated cell counts relied on the amplification of reference gene primers. Generated by immunoSEQ multiplex PCR, the TCRdb table keeps only in-frame clones and is missing some. That table furnishes V, J and clone size, whereas the DNA furnished D and trimming. Found here are over 50,000 clones, approximately 86% of them singletons; the top ten hold 5.3%. These data come from a study of blood T cell repertoires in COVID-19. Turning to the study itself: COVID-19 samples from acute and convalescent phases originated in the United States, Italy and Spain. T cells, B-cell-depleted T cells, or PBMCs provided the cDNA or gDNA that served as material.

Sequenced: peripheral blood. V gene TRBV11-3 combines with J gene TRBJ2-2; 9 positions match TRBD1. The TCR comes from a man in his 70s with acute or convalescent COVID-19. In DNA, the CDR3 is TGTGCCAGCAGAACAGGGGGCGCAACCGGGGAGCTGTTTTTT. This encodes CASRTGGATGELFF.